This T cell receptor beta chain was obtained from a study of early stage breast cancer tumors (dated by TCRdb to the late 2010s). Background for the entire study: Of the approximately 15 invasive breast tumors, around twelve were found to be estrogen receptor-positive, progesterone receptor-positive and HER2-negative. A read coverage of roughly 10-fold per sample was achieved on average. Of the roughly twelve ER+/PR+/HER2- tumors, eight were classified as invasive ductal carcinomas and four as invasive lobular carcinomas. The samples as a whole yielded 2 million to 3 million detected templates, corresponding to around 1,100,000 unique clonotypes. What the work shows at the level of the full study, not this receptor alone: Analysis by tumor subtype was prevented by the small cohort size. Bulk genomic DNA sequencing of unsorted cells missed chain pairing and functional markers such as CD4, CD8 and FOXP3. Tumors showed about 2.4-fold higher T cell density and higher clonality than adjacent normal breast tissue. Repertoires from blood and normal breast were more alike than repertoires from blood and tumor, and in about 85% of the 16 patients, comparing each tissue with blood separated tumor from normal. Enriched TCRB sequences shared across patients were found to be mostly commonly generated sequences that were unlikely to play an important role in the tumor microenvironment.

Every sample was amplified as two independent genomic DNA replicates, using approximately 550 ng for blood and approximately 1.4 ug for tumor or normal breast. TCRB sequencing of genomic DNA was carried out with the ImmunoSeq Intro kit according to the manufacturer's instructions. The multiplex PCR ran for about 31 cycles using proprietary primers and spike-in control sequences for absolute quantification. Single-end 150-bp reads were used to sequence an 87-bp fragment spanning the CDR3 plus the flanking V and J genes. Each lane of an Illumina MiSeq using version 3.0 chemistry carried seven multiplexed samples, with two replicates per sample. In the authors' own workflow: The vendor's proprietary pipeline processed the raw data and merged both replicates into a single result for each sample. Clonotypes were defined as productive rearrangements sharing the V-gene family, CDR3 amino acid sequence and J-gene segment. Clonality was computed as 1 minus the normalized Shannon entropy (Pielou evenness) of TCRB abundances. T cell density was estimated as total templates divided by the number of input cells, with the number of input cells inferred from the DNA input amount. Recon was used with default parameters to estimate total repertoire diversity and clonality. Clonotypes with over 0.1% abundance in tumor and at least 32-fold higher abundance in tumor than in normal breast were defined as tumor-enriched. What TCRdb holds here is the immuneACCESS table cut down to in-frame rearrangements. Part of the clones is not present; checked against another copy, under half of the missing clones reflect an unresolved V gene, and the others are unexplained. V and J calls and clone size come straight from that table; D and trimming were deduced from the DNA. The sample yields over 45,000 clones; about 80% were counted once. Together, the top ten hold roughly 1.5% of the sample.

Unmatched junction bases come to 10, with V trimmed by 5 bases and J by 6 bases. The germline V gene sets CDR1 to MDHEN and CDR2 to SYDVKM. Including cysteine and phenylalanine, the CDR3 has 16 amino acids. The retained sequence is limited to the CDR3, 48 bases, with the frame set at the first base. For this clone: Its antigen target is currently unknown. Per-base qualities were not stored, and no clone one base away is much larger.

The study profiled bulk TCR beta-chain repertoires in matched peripheral blood, tumor and adjacent normal breast tissue taken from approximately 15 patients with early-stage breast cancer. Before surgery, roughly 5-11 mL of whole blood was collected into EDTA tubes and then processed within 2 hours. Ficoll-Paque centrifugation in SepMate-50 tubes was used to isolate peripheral blood mononuclear cells. PBMCs were cryopreserved in aliquots of roughly 2 to 4.5 million cells in about 90% FBS with around 10% DMSO and kept in liquid nitrogen. Genomic DNA was extracted with the Qiagen AllPrep DNA/RNA Mini kit.

This TCR was recovered from a person aged 50-59 years with breast cancer. The specimen sequenced was blood. The chain links TRBV28 with TRBJ2-3; a stretch of 11 junction bases matches TRBD2. CDR3 protein: CASSLGLAGGQDTQYF. The base sequence is TGTGCCAGCAGTCTGGGTCTAGCGGGGGGCCAGGATACGCAGTATTTT.